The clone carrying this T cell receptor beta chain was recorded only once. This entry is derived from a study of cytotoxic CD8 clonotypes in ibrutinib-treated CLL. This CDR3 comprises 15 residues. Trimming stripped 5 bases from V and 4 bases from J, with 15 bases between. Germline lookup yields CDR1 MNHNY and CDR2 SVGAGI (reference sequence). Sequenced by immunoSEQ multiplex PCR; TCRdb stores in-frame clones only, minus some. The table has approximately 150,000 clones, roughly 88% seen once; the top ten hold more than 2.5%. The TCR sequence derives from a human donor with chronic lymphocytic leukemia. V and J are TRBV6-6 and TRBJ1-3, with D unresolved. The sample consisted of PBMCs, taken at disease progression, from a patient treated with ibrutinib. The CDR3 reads CASSTLGFGGNTIYF. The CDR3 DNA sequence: TGTGCCAGCAGTACCCTAGGGTTCGGCGGAAACACCATATATTTT.